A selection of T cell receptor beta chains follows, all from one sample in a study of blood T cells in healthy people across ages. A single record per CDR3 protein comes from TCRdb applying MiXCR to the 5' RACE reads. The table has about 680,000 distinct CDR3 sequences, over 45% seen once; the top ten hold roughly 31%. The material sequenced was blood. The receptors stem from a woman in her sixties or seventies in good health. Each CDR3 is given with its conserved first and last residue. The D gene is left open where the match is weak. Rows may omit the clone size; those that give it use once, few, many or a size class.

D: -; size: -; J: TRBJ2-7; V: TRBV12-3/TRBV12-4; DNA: TGTGCCAGCAGTTTAGAGGACGGCTCCTACAAGCAGTACTTC; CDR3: CASSLEDGSYKQYF
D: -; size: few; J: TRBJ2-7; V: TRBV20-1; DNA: TGCAGTGCTAGGAGGACGGGCTCCTACGAGCAGTACTTC; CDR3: CSARRTGSYEQYF
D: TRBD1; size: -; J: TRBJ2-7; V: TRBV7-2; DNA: TGTGCCAGCAGCTTACGGACAGGGGAAAACGAGCAGTACTTC; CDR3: CASSLRTGENEQYF
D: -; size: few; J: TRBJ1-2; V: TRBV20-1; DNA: TGCAGTGCTAGATCAACAGGGAACTCCTATGGCTACACCTTC; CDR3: CSARSTGNSYGYTF
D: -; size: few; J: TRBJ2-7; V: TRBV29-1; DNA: TGCAGCGTTTCCCGAGGGGTCTCCTACGAGCAGTACTTC; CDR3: CSVSRGVSYEQYF
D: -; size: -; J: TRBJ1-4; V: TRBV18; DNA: TGTGCCAGCTCAGAGCACCGGGACCAAGGGGAAAAACTGTTTTTT; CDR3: CASSEHRDQGEKLFF
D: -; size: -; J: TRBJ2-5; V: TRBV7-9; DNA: TGTGCCAGCAGCCCCCCAGGAGGGAACCAAGAGACCCAGTACTTC; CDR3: CASSPPGGNQETQYF
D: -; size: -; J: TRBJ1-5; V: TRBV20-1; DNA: TGCAGTGCTAGAGCGGGGACAAGGGTTGGGAGCAATCAGCCCCAGCATTTT; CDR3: CSARAGTRVGSNQPQHF
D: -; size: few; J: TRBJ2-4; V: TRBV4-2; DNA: TGTGCCAGCAGCCAAGCTTTAGGGGAGGCCAAAAACATTCAGTACTTC; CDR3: CASSQALGEAKNIQYF
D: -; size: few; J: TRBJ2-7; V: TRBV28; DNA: TGTGCCAGCAGTTCCGGCCTCAAAGAACGCGAGCAGTACTTC; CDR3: CASSSGLKEREQYF
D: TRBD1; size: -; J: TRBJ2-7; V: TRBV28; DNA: TGTGCCAGCAGTACCCCGGGACAGGGGACAGCCGAGCAGTACTTC; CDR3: CASSTPGQGTAEQYF
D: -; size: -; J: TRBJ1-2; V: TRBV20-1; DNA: TGCAGTGCTAGATCCCAGGGAGCAAACTATGGCTACACCTTC; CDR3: CSARSQGANYGYTF
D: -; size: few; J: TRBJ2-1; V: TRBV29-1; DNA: TGCAGCGTCTCGAAAGGAGGGTTTCCGTTCTTC; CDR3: CSVSKGGFPFF
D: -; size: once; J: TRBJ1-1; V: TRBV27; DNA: TGTGCCAGCAGTCCCCGGGTGGGGAGGGACACTGAAGCTTTCTTT; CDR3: CASSPRVGRDTEAFF